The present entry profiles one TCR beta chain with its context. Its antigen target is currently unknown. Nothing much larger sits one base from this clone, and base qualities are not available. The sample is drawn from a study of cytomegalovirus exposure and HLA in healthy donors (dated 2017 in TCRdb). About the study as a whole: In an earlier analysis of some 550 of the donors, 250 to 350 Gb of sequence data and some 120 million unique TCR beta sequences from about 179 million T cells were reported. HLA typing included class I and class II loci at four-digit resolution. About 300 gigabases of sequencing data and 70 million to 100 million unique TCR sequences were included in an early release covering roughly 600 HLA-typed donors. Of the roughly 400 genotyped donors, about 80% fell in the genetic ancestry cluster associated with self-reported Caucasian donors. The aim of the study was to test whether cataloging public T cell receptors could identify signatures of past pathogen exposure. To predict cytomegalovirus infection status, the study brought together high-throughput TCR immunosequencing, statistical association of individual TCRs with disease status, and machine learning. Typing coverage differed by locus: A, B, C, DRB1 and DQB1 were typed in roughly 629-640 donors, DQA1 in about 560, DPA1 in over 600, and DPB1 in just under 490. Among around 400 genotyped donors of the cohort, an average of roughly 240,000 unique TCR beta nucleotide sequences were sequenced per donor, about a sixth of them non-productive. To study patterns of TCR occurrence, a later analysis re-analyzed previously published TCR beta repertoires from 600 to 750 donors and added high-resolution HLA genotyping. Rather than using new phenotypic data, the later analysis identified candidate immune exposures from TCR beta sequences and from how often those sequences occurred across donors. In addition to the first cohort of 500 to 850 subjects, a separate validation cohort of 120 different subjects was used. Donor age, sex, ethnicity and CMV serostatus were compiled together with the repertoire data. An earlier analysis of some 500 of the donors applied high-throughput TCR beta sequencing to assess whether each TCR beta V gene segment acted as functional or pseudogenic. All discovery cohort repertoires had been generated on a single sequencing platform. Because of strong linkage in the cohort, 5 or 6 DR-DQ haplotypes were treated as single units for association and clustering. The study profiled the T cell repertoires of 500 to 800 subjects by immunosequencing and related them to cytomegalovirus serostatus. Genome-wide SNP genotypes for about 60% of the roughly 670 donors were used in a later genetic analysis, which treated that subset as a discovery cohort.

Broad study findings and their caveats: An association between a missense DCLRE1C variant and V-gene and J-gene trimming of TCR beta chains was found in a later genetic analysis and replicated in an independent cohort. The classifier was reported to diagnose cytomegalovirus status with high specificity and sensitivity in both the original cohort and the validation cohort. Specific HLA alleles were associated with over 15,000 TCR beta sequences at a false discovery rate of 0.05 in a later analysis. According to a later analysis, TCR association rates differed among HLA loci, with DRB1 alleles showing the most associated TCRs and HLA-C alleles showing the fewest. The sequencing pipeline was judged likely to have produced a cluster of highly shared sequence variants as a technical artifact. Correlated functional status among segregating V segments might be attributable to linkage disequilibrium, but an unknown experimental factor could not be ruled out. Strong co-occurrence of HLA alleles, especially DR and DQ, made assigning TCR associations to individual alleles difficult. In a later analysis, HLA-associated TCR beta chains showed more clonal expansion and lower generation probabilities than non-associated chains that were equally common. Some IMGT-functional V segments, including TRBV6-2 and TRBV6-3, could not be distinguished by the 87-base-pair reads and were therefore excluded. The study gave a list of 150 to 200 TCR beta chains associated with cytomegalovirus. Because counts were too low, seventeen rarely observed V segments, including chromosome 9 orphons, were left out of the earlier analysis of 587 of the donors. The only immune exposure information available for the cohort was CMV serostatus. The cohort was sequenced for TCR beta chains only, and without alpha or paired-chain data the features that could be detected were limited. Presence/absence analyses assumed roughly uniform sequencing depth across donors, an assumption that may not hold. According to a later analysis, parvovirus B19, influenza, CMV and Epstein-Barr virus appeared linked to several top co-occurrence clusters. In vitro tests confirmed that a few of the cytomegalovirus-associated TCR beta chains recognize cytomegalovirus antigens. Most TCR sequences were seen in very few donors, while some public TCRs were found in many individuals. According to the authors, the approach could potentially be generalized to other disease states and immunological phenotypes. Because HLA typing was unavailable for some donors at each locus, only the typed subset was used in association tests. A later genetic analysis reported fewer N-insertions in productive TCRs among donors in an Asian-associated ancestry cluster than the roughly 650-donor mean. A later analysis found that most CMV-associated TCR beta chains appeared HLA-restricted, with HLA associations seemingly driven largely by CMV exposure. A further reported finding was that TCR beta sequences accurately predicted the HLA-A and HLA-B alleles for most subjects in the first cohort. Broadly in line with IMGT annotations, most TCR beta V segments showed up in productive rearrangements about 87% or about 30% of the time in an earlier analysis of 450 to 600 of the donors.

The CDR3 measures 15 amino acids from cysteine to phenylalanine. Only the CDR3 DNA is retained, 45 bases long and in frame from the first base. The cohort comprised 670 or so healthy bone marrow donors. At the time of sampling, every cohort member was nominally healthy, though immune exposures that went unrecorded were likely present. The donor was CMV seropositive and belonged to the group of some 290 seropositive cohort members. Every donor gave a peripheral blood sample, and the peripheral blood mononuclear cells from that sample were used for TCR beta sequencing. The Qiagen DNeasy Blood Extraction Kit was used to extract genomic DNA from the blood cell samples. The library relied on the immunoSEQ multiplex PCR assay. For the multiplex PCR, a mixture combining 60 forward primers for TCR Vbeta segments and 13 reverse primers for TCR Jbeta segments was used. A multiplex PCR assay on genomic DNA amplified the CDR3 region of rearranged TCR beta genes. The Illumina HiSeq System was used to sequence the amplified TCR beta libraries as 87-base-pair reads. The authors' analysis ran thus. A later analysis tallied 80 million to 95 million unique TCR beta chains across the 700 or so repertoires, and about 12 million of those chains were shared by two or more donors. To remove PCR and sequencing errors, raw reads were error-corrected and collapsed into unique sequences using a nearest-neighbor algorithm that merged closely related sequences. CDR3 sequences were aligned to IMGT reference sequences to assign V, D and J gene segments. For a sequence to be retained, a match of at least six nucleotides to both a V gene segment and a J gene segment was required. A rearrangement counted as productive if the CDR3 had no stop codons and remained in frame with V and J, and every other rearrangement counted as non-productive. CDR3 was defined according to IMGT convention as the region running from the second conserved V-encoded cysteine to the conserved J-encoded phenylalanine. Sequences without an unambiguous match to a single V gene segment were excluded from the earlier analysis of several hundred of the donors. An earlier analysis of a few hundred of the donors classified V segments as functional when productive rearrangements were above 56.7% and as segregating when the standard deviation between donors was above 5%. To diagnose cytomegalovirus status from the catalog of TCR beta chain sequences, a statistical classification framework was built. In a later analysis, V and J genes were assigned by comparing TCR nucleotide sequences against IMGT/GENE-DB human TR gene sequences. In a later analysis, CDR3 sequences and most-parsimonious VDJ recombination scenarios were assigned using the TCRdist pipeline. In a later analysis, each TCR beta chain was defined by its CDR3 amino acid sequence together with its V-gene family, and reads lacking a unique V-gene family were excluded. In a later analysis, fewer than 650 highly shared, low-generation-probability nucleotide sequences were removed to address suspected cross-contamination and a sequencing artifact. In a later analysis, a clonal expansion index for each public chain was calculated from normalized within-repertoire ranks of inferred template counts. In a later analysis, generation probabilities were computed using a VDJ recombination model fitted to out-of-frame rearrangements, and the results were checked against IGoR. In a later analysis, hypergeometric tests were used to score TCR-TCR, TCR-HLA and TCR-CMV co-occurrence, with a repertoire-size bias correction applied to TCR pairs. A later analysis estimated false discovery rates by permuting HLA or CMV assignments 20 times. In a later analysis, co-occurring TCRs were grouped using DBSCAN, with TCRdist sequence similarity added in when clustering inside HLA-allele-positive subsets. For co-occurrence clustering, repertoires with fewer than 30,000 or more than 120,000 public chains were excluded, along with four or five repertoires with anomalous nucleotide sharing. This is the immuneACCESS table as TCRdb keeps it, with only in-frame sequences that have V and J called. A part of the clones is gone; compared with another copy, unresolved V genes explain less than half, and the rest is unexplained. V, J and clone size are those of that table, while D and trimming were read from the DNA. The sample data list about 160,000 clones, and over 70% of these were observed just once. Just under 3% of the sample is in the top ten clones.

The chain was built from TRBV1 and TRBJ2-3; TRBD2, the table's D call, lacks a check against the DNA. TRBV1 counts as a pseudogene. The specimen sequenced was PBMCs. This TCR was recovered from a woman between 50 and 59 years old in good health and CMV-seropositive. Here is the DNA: TGCACCAGCAGCCAAGCCACTCATGCTGGAGATACGCAGTATTTT. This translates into CTSSQATHAGDTQYF.